This entry lists 18 T cell receptor beta chains sequenced from one sample in a study of graft-versus-host responses after intestinal transplantation. Sequencing used immunoSEQ multiplex PCR; TCRdb keeps in-frame clones, though not all of them. The table has around 9,000 clones, nearly 95% seen once. This specimen was PBMCs, taken 11 days after intestinal transplantation. Source of these receptors: a human patient who received an intestinal transplant, so some T cells may come from the graft donor.

The CDR3 protein is CASSPPAGAYGYTF. The CDR3 DNA sequence: TGTGCCAGCTCACCACCGGCGGGGGCTTATGGCTACACCTTC. The chain combines TRBV18 with TRBJ1-2; possible D gene TRBD1, 6 bases. Per the germline V gene, CDR1 is KGHSH and CDR2 is LQKENI. The CDR3 has 14 amino acids. With 0 bases removed from V and 5 bases from J, the gap between germline ends came to 10 bases.

Worth noting for this clone: The sample holds other DNA sequences that translate to the same CDR3. This sequence joins TRBV15 and TRBJ2-5; 10 positions match TRBD2. Per the germline V gene, CDR1 is LNHNV and CDR2 is YYDKDF (reference sequence). The CDR3 contains 15 residues. Trimming cost V 1 base and J 3 bases; bases outside gene matches: 2. The CDR3 sequence is CATSRASGGEETQYF. For the CDR3, the DNA is TGTGCCACCAGCAGAGCTAGCGGGGGAGAAGAGACCCAGTACTTC.

The chain couples TRBV7-9 to TRBJ1-1; TRBD1 might be the D (6 bases). This CDR3 spans 13 amino acids. Germline CDR1 reads SEHNR; CDR2 reads FQNEAQ (reference sequence). The V end was cut by 6 bases, the J end by 1 base, with 9 bases between. CDR3 coding DNA: TGTGCCAGCAGAACACAGGGGAACACTGAAGCTTTCTTT. It is translated as CASRTQGNTEAFF.

The chain has TRBV5-1 and TRBJ2-2; TRBD1 aligns across 8 bases. CDR1 and CDR2 from the germline V gene are SGHRS and YFSETQ. The CDR3 length is 15 residues. The V segment lost 4 bases and the J segment 9 bases; nucleotides outside the gene matches: 11. CDR3 nucleotides: TGCGCCAGCAGCGGGGGACAGGACATTAGCTGGGAGCTGTTTTTT. This translates into CASSGGQDISWELFF.

The chain joins TRBV6-6 to TRBJ1-4; D gene uncertain. Germline V lookup: CDR1 MNHNY, CDR2 SVGAGI (reference sequence). The CDR3 is 11 amino acids. The germline V and J ends were trimmed by 6 bases and 7 bases, with 6 bases remaining between them. In DNA, the CDR3 is TGTGCCAGCAGGAGTGGTGAAAAACTGTTTTTT. Protein sequence: CASRSGEKLFF.

The chain joins TRBV30 to TRBJ1-6, with 9 positions matching TRBD1. Trimming cost V 2 bases and J 6 bases; bases outside gene matches: 2. The CDR3 has 14 residues. CDR1 is GTSNPN, CDR2 SVGIG, per germline (reference sequence). The CDR3 is CAWSMGQGNSPLHF. As DNA, the CDR3 is TGTGCCTGGAGTATGGGACAGGGTAATTCACCCCTCCACTTT.

This chain uses TRBV19 with TRBJ2-7; 9 bases agree with TRBD1. The CDR3 has 14 amino acids. V lost 3 bases, J lost 4 bases, and 4 bases stayed unmatched. CDR1 is LNHDA, CDR2 SQIVND, per germline (reference sequence). The CDR3 DNA is TGTGCCAGTAGTATGGACAGGGGTGGTTACGAGCAGTACGTC. It is translated as CASSMDRGGYEQYV.

The J gene is TRBJ2-1, the V gene TRBV7-6; D is perhaps TRBD1 (5 bases). CDR1 SGHVS and CDR2 FNYEAQ come from the germline V gene. V was shortened by 2 bases and J by 7 bases, with 12 bases between the two germline ends. The CDR3 consists of 14 residues. CDR3 protein: CASSLSPTGNEQFF. The CDR3 nucleotides read TGTGCCAGCAGCTTATCCCCAACAGGTAATGAGCAGTTCTTC. Filled out from reference TRBV7-6 and TRBJ2-1, the complete variable domain reads GAGVSQSPRYKVTKRGQDVALRCDPISGHVSLYWYRQALGQGPEFLTYFNYEAQQDKSGLPNDRFSAERPEGSISTLTIQRTEQRDSAMYRCASSLSPTGNEQFFGPGTRLTVL.

V usage is TRBV5-4 and J usage is TRBJ1-2; 7 bases match TRBD1. The V gene's germline CDR1 is SGHNT and CDR2 YYREEE (reference sequence). With 4 bases clipped from V and 9 bases from J, the junction kept 15 bases outside the gene matches. The CDR3 totals 15 residues. DNA for the CDR3: TGTGCCAGCAGCCCCTCCGGGACAGACGTCTCTAGCTACACCTTC. Its protein is CASSPSGTDVSSYTF.

The chain has TRBV19 and TRBJ2-7, with D possibly matching TRBD1 (5 bases). Trimming took off 3 bases at V and 5 bases at J, with 14 bases between the two ends. The V gene's germline CDR1 is LNHDA and CDR2 SQIVND (reference sequence). The CDR3 has 14 residues. For the CDR3, the DNA is TGTGCCAGTAGTATCGGAAGGGGCCCGGACGAGCAGTACTTC. This sequence encodes CASSIGRGPDEQYF. The variable domain in full, completed from reference TRBV19 and TRBJ2-7, reads DGGITQSPKYLFRKEGQNVTLSCEQNLNHDAMYWYRQDPGQGLRLIYYSQIVNDFQKGDIAEGYSVSREKKESFPLTVTSAQKNPTAFYLCASSIGRGPDEQYFGPGTRLTVT.

This rearrangement joins TRBV28 to TRBJ1-5; D is uncertain. Per the germline V gene, CDR1 is MDHEN and CDR2 is SYDVKM. V was cut by 7 bases and J by 2 bases, with 15 bases left in between. The CDR3 runs to 15 residues. CDR3 in DNA: TGTGCCAGCACCCCTCCGGCGGGTCGCAATCAGCCCCAGCATTTT. Protein sequence: CASTPPAGRNQPQHF.

The V and J genes are TRBV4-1 and TRBJ1-5; 7 nucleotides line up with TRBD1. The CDR3 covers 19 residues. The J segment lost 0 bases and the V segment lost 0 bases, leaving 11 bases of the junction unmatched. Germline V gene data show CDR1 as MGHRA and CDR2 as YSYEKL. The CDR3: CASSQDPWQGDYSNQPQHF. The DNA for the CDR3 is TGCGCCAGCAGCCAAGATCCGTGGCAGGGGGATTATAGCAATCAGCCCCAGCATTTT.

The gene calls are TRBV4-1 and TRBJ2-7, with TRBD1 matching over 10 bases. From germline, CDR1 is MGHRA and CDR2 YSYEKL. This CDR3 is built from 14 residues. The junction had 2 bases not matched to a gene; V was cut back by 3 bases and J by 3 bases. CDR3 in amino acids: CASSHDRGHYEQYV. The DNA of the CDR3 is TGCGCCAGCAGCCACGACAGGGGGCACTACGAGCAGTACGTC.

V gene TRBV5-8 combines with J gene TRBJ2-1; 11 nucleotides match TRBD2. After removal of 0 bases from V and 4 bases from J, the junction contained 6 bases not matched to a gene. From germline, CDR1 is SGHTS and CDR2 YDEGEE. CDR3 size: 17 residues. The CDR3 DNA follows: TGTGCCAGCAGCTTGGTTCTAGCGGGGGGCAATTACAATGAGCAGTTCTTC. Residues: CASSLVLAGGNYNEQFF.

J is TRBJ1-2 and V is TRBV11-3; possibly TRBD1 for D (6 bases). Germline lookup yields CDR1 SGHNT and CDR2 YENEEA. V lost 4 bases and J 8 bases, leaving 11 bases between the germline ends. The CDR3 contains 12 residues. The CDR3 spells CASSWTELGYTF. As DNA, the CDR3 is TGTGCCAGCAGCTGGACAGAGCTGGGCTACACCTTC.

The rearrangement joins TRBV30 to TRBJ1-1; 7 nucleotides align to TRBD1. The junction had 13 bases not matched to a gene; V was cut back by 5 bases and J by 4 bases. Germline CDR1 GTSNPN, CDR2 SVGIG (reference sequence). There are 15 residues in the CDR3. This CDR3 is CAWESRDSRATEAFF. CDR3 DNA sequence: TGTGCCTGGGAATCCCGGGACAGCAGGGCCACTGAAGCTTTCTTT.

This chain uses TRBV5-1 with TRBJ2-5; 7 positions match TRBD2. V was pared by 4 bases and J by 0 bases, with 9 bases of the junction left unmatched. The V gene's germline CDR1 is SGHRS and CDR2 YFSETQ. The CDR3 covers 16 residues. In nucleotides, the CDR3 is TGCGCCAGCAGCAGGTCACTAGCGCTAAACCAAGAGACCCAGTACTTC. Translating gives CASSRSLALNQETQYF.

V gene TRBV6-6 combines with J gene TRBJ2-7; D uncertain. V lost 7 bases, J lost 6 bases, and 13 bases lay in between. CDR3 length: 12 residues. From germline, CDR1 is MNHNY and CDR2 SVGAGI (reference sequence). CDR3 protein: CASTLPGPEQYV. The CDR3 DNA sequence: TGTGCCAGCACCCTCCCGGGTCCCGAGCAGTACGTC.